One and the same sample provided the 16 T cell receptor beta chains below, sequenced in a study of shared clonotypes between healthy human individuals. Sequencing was performed with immunoSEQ multiplex PCR; in TCRdb, only in-frame clones are kept and a portion is missing. The data show over 2 million clones, with about 95% seen just once and roughly 1.1% held by the top ten. Terminally differentiated effector memory CD45RA+ cells were excluded by CCR7 positive selection of CD45RO-negative cells. Sequences were obtained from naive CD8+ T cells sorted from blood. The receptors here all came from a man between 18 and 35 years old in good health.

This rearrangement joins TRBV9 to TRBJ1-1; D uncertain. Trimming took 4 bases from V and 1 from J, leaving 8 bases between them. Germline-derived CDR1 and CDR2 are SGDLS and YYNGEE. This CDR3 has 13 residues. CDR3 DNA: TGTGCCAGCAGCCTCGATTGGAACACTGAAGCTTTCTTT. This encodes CASSLDWNTEAFF.

This sequence joins TRBV25-1 and TRBJ1-1, with no clear D. Between the trimmed V and J ends, which lost 7 bases and 4 bases, there was a span of 13 bases. The germline CDR1 and CDR2 sequences are MGHDK and SYGVNS. The CDR3 runs 13 residues. Here the CDR3 reads CASKLPGSTEAFF. The CDR3 DNA reads TGTGCCAGCAAGTTGCCGGGGTCCACTGAAGCTTTCTTT.

The chain joins TRBV27 to TRBJ2-7; 7 nucleotides agree with TRBD1. The trim removed 7 bases at V and 1 base at J, leaving 4 bases unmatched. The length of the CDR3 is 13 residues. Per the germline V gene, CDR1 is MNHEY and CDR2 is SMNVEV (reference sequence). CDR3 protein: CASNHRGSYEQYF. The CDR3 DNA reads TGTGCCAGCAATCACAGGGGATCCTACGAGCAGTACTTC.

V usage is TRBV5-1 and J usage is TRBJ1-4, with 9 bases matching TRBD1. CDR1 SGHRS and CDR2 YFSETQ come from the germline V gene. J was trimmed by 0 bases and V by 4 bases; bases with no gene match: 7. The CDR3 is 17 amino acids. CDR3 coding DNA: TGCGCCAGCAGCATTGGACAGGGGCCTGCAACTAATGAAAAACTGTTTTTT. Translating gives CASSIGQGPATNEKLFF.

The chain employs TRBV5-4 and TRBJ1-1, with 7 bases lining up with TRBD1. The ends lost 1 base at V and 0 bases at J; junction bases unmatched: 6. The CDR3 is 16 residues long. CDR1 and CDR2 (germline): SGHNT, YYREEE (reference sequence). The CDR3 bases are TGTGCCAGCAGCTTGCTTTATACAGGGGTGAACACTGAAGCTTTCTTT. This codes for CASSLLYTGVNTEAFF.

This rearrangement joins TRBV11-2 to TRBJ2-1; D is possibly TRBD1 or TRBD2 (5 bases each). Per the germline V gene, CDR1 is SGHAT and CDR2 is FQNNGV. Trimming removed 3 bases at V and 3 bases at J, with 12 bases between. The CDR3 is 15 residues long. The CDR3 sequence: CASSFGTRGYNEQFF. The CDR3 DNA follows: TGTGCCAGCAGCTTCGGGACCCGCGGCTACAATGAGCAGTTCTTC. Full variable domain (remainder filled in from reference TRBV11-2 and TRBJ2-1): EAGVAQSPRYKIIEKRQSVAFWCNPISGHATLYWYQQILGQGPKLLIQFQNNGVVDDSQLPKDRFSAERLKGVDSTLKIQPAKLEDSAVYLCASSFGTRGYNEQFFGPGTRLTVL.

This chain connects TRBV9 to TRBJ2-1; 7 bases align to TRBD2. V lost 0 bases and J lost 3; bases outside the gene matches: 3. Germline CDR1 and CDR2: SGDLS and YYNGEE. The CDR3 runs to 15 residues. In DNA, the CDR3 is TGTGCCAGCAGCGTAGATGGGGGGGACTACAATGAGCAGTTCTTC. Its protein product is CASSVDGGDYNEQFF.

The chain is built from TRBV7-9 and TRBJ1-3; D gene unclear. The V end lost 5 bases, the J end lost 0 bases, and 11 bases lay between the germline ends. The CDR3 loop spans 15 amino acids. Germline CDR1 reads SEHNR; CDR2 reads FQNEAQ (reference sequence). The CDR3 reads CASSRDGSSGNTIYF. The CDR3 bases are TGTGCCAGCAGCCGCGACGGAAGCTCTGGAAACACCATATATTTT.

This chain joins TRBV6-6 and TRBJ2-5; 7 bases fit TRBD2. The CDR3 length is 12 residues. Looked up from germline, CDR1 is MNHNY and CDR2 is SVGAGI (reference sequence). The CDR3 DNA follows: TGTGCACCCTGGGAGGGGCCCGAAACCCAGTACTTC. This gives the protein CAPWEGPETQYF.

To note about this clone: Other DNA sequences within the sample encode an identical CDR3. The V call is TRBV6-1, the J call TRBJ2-7, with no clear D. The germline V gene encodes CDR1 MNHNS and CDR2 SASEGT. CDR3 size: 13 residues. Trimming removed 3 bases from V and 4 bases from J, with 10 bases in between. The CDR3 region is CASSEGILYEQYF. Written as DNA, the CDR3 is TGTGCCAGCAGTGAGGGAATCCTGTACGAGCAGTACTTC.

The CDR3 region has the DNA TGCAGCGTTGATGATAGAAACACTGAAGCTTTCTTT. It translates to CSVDDRNTEAFF. The chain uses TRBV29-1 and TRBJ1-1; D unresolved. Germline CDR1 is SQVTM and CDR2 is ANQGSEA. V dropped 3 bases and J dropped 2 bases, with 7 bases sitting between them. CDR3 length equals 12 residues.

The V and J genes are TRBV15 and TRBJ1-1; D uncertain. Trimming cost V 1 base and J 1 base, with 7 bases left between them. The CDR3 spans 14 residues. The germline CDR1 and CDR2 sequences are LNHNV and YYDKDF (reference sequence). Here the CDR3 reads CATSRALENTEAFF. The CDR3 bases are TGTGCCACCAGCAGAGCGTTAGAGAACACTGAAGCTTTCTTT. Using reference TRBV15 and TRBJ1-1 for the parts outside the CDR3, the full variable domain is DAMVIQNPRYQVTQFGKPVTLSCSQTLNHNVMYWYQQKSSQAPKLLFHYYDKDFNNEADTPDNFQSRRPNTSFCFLDIRSPGLGDTAMYLCATSRALENTEAFFGQGTRLTVV.

As to this clone: At the DNA level, this CDR3 is encoded by other sequences in the same sample as well. J is TRBJ2-1 and V is TRBV5-1; no clear D. This CDR3 region has 12 residues. The germline V and J ends were trimmed by 0 bases and 4 bases, with 2 bases remaining between them. CDR1 SGHRS and CDR2 YFSETQ come from the germline V gene. CDR3 region: CASSLAYNEQFF. In DNA, the CDR3 is TGCGCCAGCAGCTTGGCGTACAATGAGCAGTTCTTC.

The V gene is TRBV27, the J gene TRBJ2-1; D is possibly TRBD2 (6 bases). This CDR3 is built from 15 residues. Germline lookup yields CDR1 MNHEY and CDR2 SMNVEV (reference sequence). V was clipped by 6 bases and J by 3 bases, with 15 bases between them. The CDR3 loop is CASRISGDIYNEQFF. CDR3 nucleotides: TGTGCCAGCAGGATCTCGGGAGACATCTACAATGAGCAGTTCTTC.

This chain uses TRBV5-1 with TRBJ1-2; no reliable D call. This CDR3 is 14 amino acids long. Trimming stripped 3 bases from V and 3 bases from J, with 12 bases between. Germline CDR1 SGHRS, CDR2 YFSETQ. In DNA, the CDR3 is TGCGCCAGCAGCTCCGGACTGGATTACTATGGCTACACCTTC. Translated: CASSSGLDYYGYTF.

The chain employs TRBV9 and TRBJ1-6, with D possibly TRBD1 on 5 matching bases. This CDR3 contains 17 residues. Per germline, CDR1 SGDLS and CDR2 YYNGEE. The germline V and J ends were trimmed by 3 bases and 0 bases, with 13 bases remaining between them. The CDR3 protein is CASSASLTASYNSPLHF. CDR3 DNA: TGTGCCAGCAGCGCTAGCCTGACAGCCTCCTATAATTCACCCCTCCACTTT.